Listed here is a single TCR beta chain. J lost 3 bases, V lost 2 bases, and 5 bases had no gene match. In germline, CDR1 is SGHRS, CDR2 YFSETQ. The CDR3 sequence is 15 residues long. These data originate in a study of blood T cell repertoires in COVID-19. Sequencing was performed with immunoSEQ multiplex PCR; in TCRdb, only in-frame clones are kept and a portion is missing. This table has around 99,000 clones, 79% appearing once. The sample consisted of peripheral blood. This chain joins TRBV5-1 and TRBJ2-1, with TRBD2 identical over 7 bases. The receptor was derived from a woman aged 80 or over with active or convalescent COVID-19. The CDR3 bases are TGCGCCAGCAGCTTCGGCGCGGGAGTCTACAATGAGCAGTTCTTC. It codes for CASSFGAGVYNEQFF.